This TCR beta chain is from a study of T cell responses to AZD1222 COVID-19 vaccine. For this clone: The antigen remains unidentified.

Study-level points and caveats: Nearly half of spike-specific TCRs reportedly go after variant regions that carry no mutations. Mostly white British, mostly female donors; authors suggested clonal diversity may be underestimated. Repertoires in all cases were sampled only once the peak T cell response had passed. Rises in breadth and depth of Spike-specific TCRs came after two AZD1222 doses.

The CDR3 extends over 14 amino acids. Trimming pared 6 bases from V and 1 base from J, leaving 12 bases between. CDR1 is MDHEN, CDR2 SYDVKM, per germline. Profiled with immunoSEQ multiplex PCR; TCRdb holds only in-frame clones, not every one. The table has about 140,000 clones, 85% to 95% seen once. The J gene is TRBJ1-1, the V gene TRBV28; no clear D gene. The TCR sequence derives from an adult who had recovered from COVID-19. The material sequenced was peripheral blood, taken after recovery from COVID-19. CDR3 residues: CASRAIHTNTEAFF. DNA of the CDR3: TGTGCCAGCAGGGCCATTCATACGAACACTGAAGCTTTCTTT.